This T cell receptor beta chain was found in a study of CD8 T cells in Susac syndrome. Random-hexamer reverse transcription was applied to roughly 0.5 to 1 ug RNA. Using its own MiXCR run on the immunoSEQ multiplex PCR reads, TCRdb lists one record per CDR3 protein. The sample includes 230,000 or so distinct CDR3 sequences, 95% of them seen just once. V lost 3 bases and J 0 bases, leaving 8 bases between the germline ends. The CDR3 loop spans 14 amino acids. Germline V gene lookup returns CDR1 KGHSH and CDR2 LQKENI. The chain has TRBV18 and TRBJ1-2; D is undetermined. Sequencing was performed on CD4+ T cells from PBMCs. The sequence derives from a human donor with multiple sclerosis. The CDR3 is CASSPQQSNYGYTF. CDR3 nucleotides: TGTGCCAGCTCACCGCAACAGTCTAACTATGGCTACACCTTC.